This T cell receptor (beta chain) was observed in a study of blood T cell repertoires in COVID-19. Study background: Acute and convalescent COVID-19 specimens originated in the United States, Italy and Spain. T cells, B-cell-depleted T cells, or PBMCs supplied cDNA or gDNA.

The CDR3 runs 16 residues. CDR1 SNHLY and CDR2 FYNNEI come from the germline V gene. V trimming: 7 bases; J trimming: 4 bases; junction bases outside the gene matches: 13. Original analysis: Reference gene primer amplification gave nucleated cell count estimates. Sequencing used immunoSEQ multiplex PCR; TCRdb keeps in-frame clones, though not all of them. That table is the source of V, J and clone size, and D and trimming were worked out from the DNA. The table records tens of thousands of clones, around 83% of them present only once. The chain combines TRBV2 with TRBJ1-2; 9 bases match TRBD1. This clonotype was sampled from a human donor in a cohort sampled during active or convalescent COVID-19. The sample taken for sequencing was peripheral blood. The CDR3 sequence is CASTLKGAGQGYGYTF. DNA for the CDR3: TGTGCCAGCACCCTTAAGGGGGCGGGACAGGGCTATGGCTACACCTTC.